These T cell receptor beta chains were read from a single sample in a study of preoperative IRX-2 immunotherapy in early breast cancer. Produced via immunoSEQ multiplex PCR; TCRdb's table is partial and in-frame only. This sample has roughly 93,000 clones; 86% occur once, and the top ten carry about 2.1%. The material was tumor tissue, obtained after IRX-2 immunotherapy. The receptors come from a human donor with breast cancer. Each CDR3 is given with its conserved first and last residue. A D gene is named only where the DNA matches it firmly. Part of the rows lack a size; the others show once, few, many or a class for expanded clones.

TGTGCCAGCAGTTTAAGCTTTAACTATGGCTACACCTTC,CASSLSFNYGYTF,-,TRBJ1-2,-,TRBV28
TGTGCCAGCAGTTCACAGGGGAACTTGAACACCGGGGAGCTGTTTTTT,CASSSQGNLNTGELFF,TRBD1,TRBJ2-2,few,TRBV6-8
TGTGCCTGGAGTCAGGGGGTTAGGGCCGGGGAGCTGTTTTTT,CAWSQGVRAGELFF,TRBD1,TRBJ2-2,-,TRBV30
TGTGCCAGCAGTTTAGGGCAGGGAATTTCACCCCTCCACTTT,CASSLGQGISPLHF,-,TRBJ1-6,few,TRBV28
TGCAGCGTTTATGAGGGTCCCGCTGAAGCTTTCTTT,CSVYEGPAEAFF,-,TRBJ1-1,-,TRBV29-1
TGCGCCAGCAGCTTGGAATTGAGGACAGGTAGGAATGAGCAGTTCTTC,CASSLELRTGRNEQFF,TRBD1,TRBJ2-1,-,TRBV5-1
TGCGCCAGCAGCTCCCAGGGAGTAGACTACAATGAGCAGTTCTTC,CASSSQGVDYNEQFF,-,TRBJ2-1,-,TRBV5-1
TGTGCCAGCAGTGACGCTAGCGGCCCGGGAGAGACCCAGTACTTC,CASSDASGPGETQYF,TRBD2,TRBJ2-5,-,TRBV6-9
TGTGCCAGCAGCCCAATTCGGGCCGGACAGACTAGGAACTATGGCTACACCTTC,CASSPIRAGQTRNYGYTF,-,TRBJ1-2,many,TRBV7-1
TGTGCCAGCAGTCAGACAGTTAACAATCAGCCCCAGCATTTT,CASSQTVNNQPQHF,-,TRBJ1-5,-,TRBV28
TGTGCCAGTAGTATGAGGGTCGACCTCGGGGGCATTCAGTACTTC,CASSMRVDLGGIQYF,-,TRBJ2-4,few,TRBV19
TGTGCCAGCAGCCTCACACAGGGTGGCACAGATACGCAGTATTTT,CASSLTQGGTDTQYF,-,TRBJ2-3,-,TRBV7-5
TGCGCCAGCAGTGATCTGAGCTCCTACGAGCAGTACTTC,CASSDLSSYEQYF,-,TRBJ2-7,-,TRBV10-1
TGCGCCAGCAGCTTGGCCGAGGGTTTGGACGAGCAGTACTTC,CASSLAEGLDEQYF,-,TRBJ2-7,-,TRBV5-1
TGTGCCAGCATCTCCGGGACAGGGAACGGAAACACCATATATTTT,CASISGTGNGNTIYF,TRBD1,TRBJ1-3,-,TRBV28
TGTGCCAGCAGCCACCTGGACAGGTACACCGGGGAGCTGTTTTTT,CASSHLDRYTGELFF,TRBD1,TRBJ2-2,-,TRBV11-3
TGTGCCAGCAGCTTGACCATCGGGGGGCCAGACACTGAAGCTTTCTTT,CASSLTIGGPDTEAFF,-,TRBJ1-1,few,TRBV7-2
TGTGCCAGCAGCTTACGGACAGGTAATCTTAATGAGCAGTTCTTC,CASSLRTGNLNEQFF,TRBD1,TRBJ2-1,few,TRBV7-6
TGTGCCAGCAGCCTTAGTGTCCTCGACAGGGGAGACAATGAGCAGTTCTTC,CASSLSVLDRGDNEQFF,TRBD1,TRBJ2-1,few,TRBV7-7
TGCGCCAGCAGCGTGTCCCCCGGGACCCCCCTTTTCGATGAGCAGTTCTTC,CASSVSPGTPLFDEQFF,-,TRBJ2-1,-,TRBV23-1
TGCGCCAGCAGCTTGGATGGGGGAGGGAGATACGAGCAGTACTTC,CASSLDGGGRYEQYF,TRBD2,TRBJ2-7,-,TRBV5-1
TGCGCCAGCAGCTCGAGGGAGACAGGGTTCACTGAAGCTTTCTTT,CASSSRETGFTEAFF,TRBD1,TRBJ1-1,-,TRBV5-1
TGCGCCAGCAGCTCGGACCTACTCAACTCTGGAAACACCATATATTTT,CASSSDLLNSGNTIYF,-,TRBJ1-3,-,TRBV5-1
TGTGCCAGCAGTTCACCCGGGACAGGGGGTAACACCATATATTTT,CASSSPGTGGNTIYF,TRBD1,TRBJ1-3,-,TRBV28
TGCAGCGTGCGAGTGGGACAGGAAAATCAGCCCCAGCATTTT,CSVRVGQENQPQHF,TRBD1,TRBJ1-5,-,TRBV29-1
TGCGCCAGCAGCCAAGATAGGAGGGCAGGCCTATTGTACGAGCAGTACTTC,CASSQDRRAGLLYEQYF,-,TRBJ2-7,-,TRBV23-1
TGTGCTAGTGGTCCACCGGGGGACAGTCTTAAGCCTAACACTGAAGCTTTCTTT,CASGPPGDSLKPNTEAFF,TRBD1,TRBJ1-1,-,TRBV12-5
TGTGCCATCAGTGTTCCTAAACAGGGAGCTTCTGGGGCCAACGTCCTGACTTTC,CAISVPKQGASGANVLTF,-,TRBJ2-6,-,TRBV6-8
TGTGCCAGTAGTCTCCGGGTCTCAAACACTGAAGCTTTCTTT,CASSLRVSNTEAFF,-,TRBJ1-1,once,TRBV19
TGCGCCAGCAGGGGCCGGGGACAGGGGGCGGGAATGAACACTGAAGCTTTCTTT,CASRGRGQGAGMNTEAFF,TRBD1,TRBJ1-1,-,TRBV5-1
TGTGCCTGGACCACTGGTACTGGCTACACCTTC,CAWTTGTGYTF,-,TRBJ1-2,once,TRBV30
TGTGCCAGCAGCCAAGGGCTCCCTCGGCAGTATTTT,CASSQGLPRQYF,-,TRBJ2-3,-,TRBV14
TGTGCCAGTATAACGTGGGGAGGCCTCACTGAAGCTTTCTTT,CASITWGGLTEAFF,-,TRBJ1-1,once,TRBV19
TGTGCCAGCAGCGTTCTGGCGGGACTAAACAATGAGCAGTTCTTC,CASSVLAGLNNEQFF,TRBD2,TRBJ2-1,-,TRBV6-8
TGTGCCAGTACCTTCGAGGGGGGGCCTCATGAGCAGTTCTTC,CASTFEGGPHEQFF,-,TRBJ2-1,-,TRBV19
TGTGCCAGCAGTTTGTCCAGTTTGGAAGAGACCCAGTACTTC,CASSLSSLEETQYF,-,TRBJ2-5,-,TRBV28
TGTGCCTGGAGTTTGGACACTAACACTGAAGCTTTCTTT,CAWSLDTNTEAFF,-,TRBJ1-1,-,TRBV30
TGCGCCAGCAGCTTGGACAACCCGAGCTCCTACAATGAGCAGTTCTTC,CASSLDNPSSYNEQFF,-,TRBJ2-1,-,TRBV23-1
TGCGCCAGCAGCCTCCCGGCCTCCGCGGGAGGGCATACGCAGTATTTT,CASSLPASAGGHTQYF,TRBD2,TRBJ2-3,few,TRBV5-1
TGTGCCAGCAGCTGGCAGGGGGCGGTTTTCCCTGAAGCTTTCTTT,CASSWQGAVFPEAFF,TRBD1,TRBJ1-1,-,TRBV7-2
TGCAGCGTGCCTCGAAGGGGGGGGCGGACCCGCTACCGACCCCTCCACTTT,CSVPRRGGRTRYRPLHF,-,TRBJ1-6,-,TRBV29-1
TGTGCCACCTTAAGAGGCCCCGGGAACAGGGTGGTCGAGCAGTACTTC,CATLRGPGNRVVEQYF,-,TRBJ2-7,-,TRBV12-2
TGCAGCGTTGCAAACCGACGAGGCGAAGAAGCTTTCTTT,CSVANRRGEEAFF,-,TRBJ1-1,-,TRBV29-1
TGTGCCAGCAGTGGGTGGGGAACAGGGCGTGGCTACACCTTC,CASSGWGTGRGYTF,-,TRBJ1-2,-,TRBV6-8
TGCGCCAGCAGTGAAGGACCGGGAGATACGCAGTATTTT,CASSEGPGDTQYF,-,TRBJ2-3,few,TRBV10-2
TGTGCCAGCAGCCAAGATAATAGAGACAGTTCCTACGAGCAGTACTTC,CASSQDNRDSSYEQYF,-,TRBJ2-7,once,TRBV14
TGTGCCAGCAGTTTACGGGGGCTAAACTACGAGCAGTACTTC,CASSLRGLNYEQYF,-,TRBJ2-7,-,TRBV28
TGTGCCAGCAGTGACGGGTTAAACACTGAAGCTTTCTTT,CASSDGLNTEAFF,-,TRBJ1-1,-,TRBV19
TGCGCCAGCAGCTTGGAGGCGCGAACGAACACCGGGGAGCTGTTTTTT,CASSLEARTNTGELFF,-,TRBJ2-2,few,TRBV5-1
TGTGCCAGCTCGCACCAACCGGACAGGGGGCTATACGAGCAGTACTTC,CASSHQPDRGLYEQYF,TRBD1,TRBJ2-7,once,TRBV18
TGTGCCAGCAGTCGACGACAGGGGTTGAACTATGGCTACACCTTC,CASSRRQGLNYGYTF,TRBD1,TRBJ1-2,few,TRBV6-8